These T cell receptor beta chains were read from a single sample in a study of cytomegalovirus exposure and HLA in healthy donors. Assay: immunoSEQ multiplex PCR; the TCRdb copy retains only in-frame clones and omits some. The table shows about 130,000 clones, with roughly 80% occurring only once. The source material was PBMCs. The receptor set was obtained from a woman between 40 and 55 years old in good health and CMV-seronegative. Each CDR3 is given with its conserved first and last residue.

j_gene	v_gene	CDR3aa
TRBJ1-1	TRBV7-9	CASSLGQGEAFF
TRBJ1-6	TRBV6-1	CASSELYSPLHF
TRBJ2-3	TRBV6-1	CASSPQQGRTDTQYF
TRBJ1-2	TRBV19	CASRRAGVGYTF
TRBJ1-1	TRBV7-9	CASSPGYTEAFF
TRBJ2-3	TRBV6-6	CASSPPGQGSTDTQYF
TRBJ1-2	TRBV18	CASSPEIGTRGNYGYTF
TRBJ2-7	TRBV18	CASSPTSGTGAAYEQYF
TRBJ1-1	TRBV7-2	CASSSSGQGASTEAFF
TRBJ1-1	TRBV6-5	CASSPGGTEAFF